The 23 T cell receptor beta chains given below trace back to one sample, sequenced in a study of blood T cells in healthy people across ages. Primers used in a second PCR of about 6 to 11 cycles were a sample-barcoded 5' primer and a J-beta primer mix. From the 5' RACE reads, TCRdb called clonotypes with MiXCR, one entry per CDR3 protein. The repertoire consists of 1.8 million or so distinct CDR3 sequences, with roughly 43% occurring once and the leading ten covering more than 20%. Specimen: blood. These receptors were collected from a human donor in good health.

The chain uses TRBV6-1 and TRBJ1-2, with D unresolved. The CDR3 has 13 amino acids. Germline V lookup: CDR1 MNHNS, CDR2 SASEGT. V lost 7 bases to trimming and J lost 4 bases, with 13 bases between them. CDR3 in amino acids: CASNLEELYGYTF. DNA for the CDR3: TGTGCCAGCAACCTAGAGGAGCTCTATGGCTACACCTTC.

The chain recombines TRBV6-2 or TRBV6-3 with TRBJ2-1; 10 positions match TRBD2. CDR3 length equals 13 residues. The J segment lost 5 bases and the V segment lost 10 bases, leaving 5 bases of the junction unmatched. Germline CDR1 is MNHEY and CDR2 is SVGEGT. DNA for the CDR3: TGTGCCACCGAGGGACTAGCGCACAATGAGCAGTTCTTC. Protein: CATEGLAHNEQFF.

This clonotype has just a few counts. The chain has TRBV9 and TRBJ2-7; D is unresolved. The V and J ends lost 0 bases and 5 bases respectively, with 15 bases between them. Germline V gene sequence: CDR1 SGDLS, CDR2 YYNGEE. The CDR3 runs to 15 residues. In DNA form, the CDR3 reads TGTGCCAGCAGCGTAGGGAGTTACGGAACCAACGAGCAGTACTTC. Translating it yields CASSVGSYGTNEQYF. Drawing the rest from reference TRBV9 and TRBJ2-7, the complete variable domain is DSGVTQTPKHLITATGQRVTLRCSPRSGDLSVYWYQQSLDQGLQFLIQYYNGEERAKGNILERFSAQQFPDLHSELNLSSLELGDSALYFCASSVGSYGTNEQYFGPGTRLTVT.

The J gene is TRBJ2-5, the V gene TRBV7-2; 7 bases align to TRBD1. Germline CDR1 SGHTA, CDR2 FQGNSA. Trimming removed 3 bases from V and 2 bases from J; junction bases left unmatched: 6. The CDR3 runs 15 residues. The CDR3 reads CASSFSQGKQETQYF. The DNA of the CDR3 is TGTGCCAGCAGCTTTTCACAGGGGAAACAAGAGACCCAGTACTTC.

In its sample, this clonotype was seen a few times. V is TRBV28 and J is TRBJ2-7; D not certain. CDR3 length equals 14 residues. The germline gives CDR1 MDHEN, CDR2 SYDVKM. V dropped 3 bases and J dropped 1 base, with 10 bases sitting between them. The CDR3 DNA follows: TGTGCCAGCAGTTTTTTGGCCCAATCCTACGAGCAGTACTTC. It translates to CASSFLAQSYEQYF.

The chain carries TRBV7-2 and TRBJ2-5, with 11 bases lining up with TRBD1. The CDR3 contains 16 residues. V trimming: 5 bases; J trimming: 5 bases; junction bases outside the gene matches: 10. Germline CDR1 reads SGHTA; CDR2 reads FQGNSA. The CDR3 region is CASSLHWTGGRETQYF. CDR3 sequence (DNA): TGTGCCAGCAGCCTTCACTGGACAGGGGGCCGGGAGACCCAGTACTTC.

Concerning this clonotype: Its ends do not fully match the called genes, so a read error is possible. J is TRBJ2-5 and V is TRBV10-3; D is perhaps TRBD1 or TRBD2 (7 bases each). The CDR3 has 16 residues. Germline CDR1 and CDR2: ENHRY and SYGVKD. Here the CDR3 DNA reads TGTGCCATCAACAAGGGGGGAGGGGGCGTCGGAGAGGCCCAGTACTTC. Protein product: CAINKGGGGVGEAQYF.

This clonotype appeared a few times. In DNA, the CDR3 is TGTGCCAGCAGTTCCGGGCCGACTATGGGCTATTCAGATACGCAGTATTTT. Translation gives CASSSGPTMGYSDTQYF. This sequence joins TRBV7-9 and TRBJ2-3; weak D call: TRBD2 (5 bases). Germline V gene lookup returns CDR1 SEHNR and CDR2 FQNEAQ (reference sequence). Trimming stripped 6 bases from V and 4 bases from J, with 23 bases between. The CDR3 extends over 17 amino acids.

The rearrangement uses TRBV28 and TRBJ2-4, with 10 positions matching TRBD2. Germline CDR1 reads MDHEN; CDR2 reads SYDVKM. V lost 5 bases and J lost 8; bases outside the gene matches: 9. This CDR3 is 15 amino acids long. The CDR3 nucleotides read TGTGCCAGCAGTACTCTAAGCGGGGGGGGATACATTCAGTACTTC. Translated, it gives CASSTLSGGGYIQYF.

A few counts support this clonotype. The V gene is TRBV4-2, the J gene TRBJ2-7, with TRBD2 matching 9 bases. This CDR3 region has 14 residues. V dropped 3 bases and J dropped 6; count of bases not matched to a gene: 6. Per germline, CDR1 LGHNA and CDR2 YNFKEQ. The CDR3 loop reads CASSQIGLAPEQYF. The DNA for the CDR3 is TGTGCCAGCAGCCAGATCGGACTAGCGCCCGAGCAGTACTTC.

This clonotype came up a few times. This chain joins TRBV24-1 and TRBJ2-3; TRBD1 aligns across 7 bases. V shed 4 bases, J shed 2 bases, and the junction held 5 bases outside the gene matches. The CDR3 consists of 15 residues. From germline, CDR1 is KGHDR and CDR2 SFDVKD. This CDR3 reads CATSDGTVTTDTQYF. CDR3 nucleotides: TGTGCCACCAGTGACGGGACAGTAACCACAGATACGCAGTATTTT.

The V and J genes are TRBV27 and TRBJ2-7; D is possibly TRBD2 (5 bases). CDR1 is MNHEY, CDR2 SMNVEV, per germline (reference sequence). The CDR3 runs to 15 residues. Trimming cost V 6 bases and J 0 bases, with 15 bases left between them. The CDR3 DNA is TGTGCCAGCAGCCGAAATCCGGGGTCCTCCTACGAGCAGTACTTC. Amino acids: CASSRNPGSSYEQYF.

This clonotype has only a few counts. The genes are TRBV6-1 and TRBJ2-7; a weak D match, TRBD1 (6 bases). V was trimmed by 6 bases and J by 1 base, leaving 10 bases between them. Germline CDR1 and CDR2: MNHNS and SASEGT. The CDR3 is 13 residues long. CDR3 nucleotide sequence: TGTGCCAGCAGGTATCAGGGGTCCTACGAGCAGTACTTC. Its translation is CASRYQGSYEQYF.

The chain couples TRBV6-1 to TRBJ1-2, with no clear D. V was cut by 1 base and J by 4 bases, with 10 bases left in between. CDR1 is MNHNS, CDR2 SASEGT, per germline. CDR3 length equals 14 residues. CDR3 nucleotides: TGTGCCAGCAGTGAAGATCTGCCAAGCTATGGCTACACCTTC. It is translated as CASSEDLPSYGYTF.

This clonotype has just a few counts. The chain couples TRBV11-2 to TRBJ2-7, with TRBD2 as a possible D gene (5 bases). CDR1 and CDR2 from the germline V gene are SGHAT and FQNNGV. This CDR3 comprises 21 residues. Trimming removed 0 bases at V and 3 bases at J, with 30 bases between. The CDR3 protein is CASSLEGGDGYLRAVGYEQYF. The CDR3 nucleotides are TGTGCCAGCAGCTTAGAAGGCGGAGACGGATACTTGAGGGCCGTTGGCTACGAGCAGTACTTC.

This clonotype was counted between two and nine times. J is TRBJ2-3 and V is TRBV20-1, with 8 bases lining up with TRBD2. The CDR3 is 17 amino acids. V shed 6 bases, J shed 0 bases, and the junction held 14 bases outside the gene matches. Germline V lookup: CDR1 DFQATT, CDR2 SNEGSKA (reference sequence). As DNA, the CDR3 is TGCAGTGCCATAGAGAGATTAGCGGGGCCGAGCACAGATACGCAGTATTTT. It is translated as CSAIERLAGPSTDTQYF.

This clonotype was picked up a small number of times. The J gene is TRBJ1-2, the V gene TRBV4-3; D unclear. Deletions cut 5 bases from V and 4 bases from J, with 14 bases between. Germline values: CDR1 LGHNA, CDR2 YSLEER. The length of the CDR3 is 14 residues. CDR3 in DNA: TGCGCCAGCAGCTACGTCCGGGCCTCCTATGGCTACACCTTC. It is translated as CASSYVRASYGYTF.

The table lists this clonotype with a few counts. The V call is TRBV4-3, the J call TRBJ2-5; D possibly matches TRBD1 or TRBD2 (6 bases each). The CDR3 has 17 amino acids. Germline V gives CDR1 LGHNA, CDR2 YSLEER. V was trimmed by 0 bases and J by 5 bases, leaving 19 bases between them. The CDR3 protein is CASSQDWGAAGTETQYF. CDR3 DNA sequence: TGCGCCAGCAGCCAAGATTGGGGGGCAGCGGGTACGGAGACCCAGTACTTC.

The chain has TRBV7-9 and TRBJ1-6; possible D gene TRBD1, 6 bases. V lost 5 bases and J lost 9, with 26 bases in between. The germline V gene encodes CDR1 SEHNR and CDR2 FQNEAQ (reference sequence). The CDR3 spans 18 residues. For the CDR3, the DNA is TGTGCCAGCAGCCCAAGCGGTATTGAGGGGGTTGGGGGTTCACCCCTCCACTTT. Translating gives CASSPSGIEGVGGSPLHF. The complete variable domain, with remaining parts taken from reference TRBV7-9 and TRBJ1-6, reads DTGVSQNPRHKITKRGQNVTFRCDPISEHNRLYWYRQTLGQGPEFLTYFQNEAQLEKSRLLSDRFSAERPKGSFSTLEIQRTEQGDSAMYLCASSPSGIEGVGGSPLHFGNGTRLTVT.

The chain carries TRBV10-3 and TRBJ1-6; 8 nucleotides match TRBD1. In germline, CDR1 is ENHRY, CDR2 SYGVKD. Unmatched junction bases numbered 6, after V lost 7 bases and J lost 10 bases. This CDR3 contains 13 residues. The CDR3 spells CAINRGSESPLHF. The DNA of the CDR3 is TGTGCCATCAACAGGGGGAGCGAATCACCCCTCCACTTT.

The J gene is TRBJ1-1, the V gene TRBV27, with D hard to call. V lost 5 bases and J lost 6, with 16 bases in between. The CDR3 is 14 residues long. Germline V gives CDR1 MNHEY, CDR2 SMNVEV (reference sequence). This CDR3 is CASSRTFLLAEAFF. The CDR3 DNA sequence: TGTGCCAGCAGTCGGACTTTCCTGCTCGCTGAAGCTTTCTTT.

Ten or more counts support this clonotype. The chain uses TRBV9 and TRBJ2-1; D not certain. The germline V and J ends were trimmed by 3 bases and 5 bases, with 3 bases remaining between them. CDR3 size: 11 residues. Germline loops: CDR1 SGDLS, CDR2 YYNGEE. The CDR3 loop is CASSENNEQFF. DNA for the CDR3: TGTGCCAGCAGCGAGAACAATGAGCAGTTCTTC.

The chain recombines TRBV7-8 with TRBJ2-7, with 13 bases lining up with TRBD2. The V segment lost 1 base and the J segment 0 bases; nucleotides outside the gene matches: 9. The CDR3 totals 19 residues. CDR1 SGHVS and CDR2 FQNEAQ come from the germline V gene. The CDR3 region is CASSLVAGTSGAYSYEQYF. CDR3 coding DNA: TGTGCCAGCAGCTTAGTAGCCGGGACTAGCGGGGCTTACTCCTACGAGCAGTACTTC.